Listed here are 13 T cell receptor beta chains from one sample, sequenced in a study of graft-versus-host responses after intestinal transplantation. Graft specimens yielded both intraepithelial and lamina propria lymphocytes. TCRdb's table, derived via immunoSEQ multiplex PCR, lists solely in-frame clones and lacks some. The sample has about 6,400 clones, 83% seen once. The sample was ileum tissue, taken roughly 310 days after intestinal transplant. These receptors were obtained from a human patient who received an intestinal transplant, so some T cells may come from the graft donor.

This chain links TRBV11-2 with TRBJ1-1, with a possible D match to TRBD1 (5 bases). This CDR3 is 15 amino acids long. The V gene's germline CDR1 is SGHAT and CDR2 FQNNGV. V shed 3 bases and J shed 2 bases, with 13 bases lying between them. This CDR3 is CASSLWRGPNTEAFF. The CDR3 DNA reads as TGTGCCAGCAGCTTGTGGAGGGGTCCTAACACTGAAGCTTTCTTT.

Details on this clone: The same CDR3 also results from other DNA sequences found in this sample. This rearrangement joins TRBV5-1 to TRBJ1-1; no firm D call. V gave up 1 base and J gave up 1 base, with 5 bases separating them. The CDR3 contains 13 residues. Germline CDR1 reads SGHRS; CDR2 reads YFSETQ. The CDR3 sequence is CASSLSPNTEAFF. The CDR3 region has the DNA TGCGCCAGCAGCTTGTCCCCGAACACTGAAGCTTTCTTT.

This chain connects TRBV6-5 to TRBJ1-6; no clear D gene. The germline V gene has CDR1 MNHEY and CDR2 SVGAGI. The germline V and J ends were trimmed by 2 bases and 7 bases, with 9 bases remaining between them. The CDR3 spans 14 residues. Written as DNA, the CDR3 is TGTGCCAGCAGTTACGAAACTACAAATTCACCCCTCCACTTT. Protein sequence: CASSYETTNSPLHF.

This chain uses TRBV7-2 with TRBJ1-5; 9 bases match TRBD1. The CDR3 consists of 16 residues. The V gene's germline CDR1 is SGHTA and CDR2 FQGNSA. V lost 2 bases and J lost 6; bases outside the gene matches: 8. The CDR3 nucleotides read TGTGCCAGCAGCTTATTCGGACAGGGGATAAGTCAGCCCCAGCATTTT. Protein: CASSLFGQGISQPQHF.

The V call is TRBV9, the J call TRBJ2-1; 11 bases align to TRBD1. CDR1 SGDLS and CDR2 YYNGEE come from the germline V gene. Unmatched junction bases numbered 3, after V lost 4 bases and J lost 3 bases. CDR3 length: 15 amino acids. CDR3 protein: CASSPGTGGYNEQFF. Here the CDR3 DNA reads TGTGCCAGCAGCCCCGGGACAGGGGGCTACAATGAGCAGTTCTTC.

On this clone itself: This sample includes further DNA sequences coding for the same CDR3. The rearrangement links TRBV29-1 to TRBJ2-7, with a tentative D call TRBD1 (6 bases). Germline lookup yields CDR1 SQVTM and CDR2 ANQGSEA. Trimming stripped 3 bases from V and 3 bases from J, with 6 bases between. The CDR3 contains 11 residues. CDR3 in amino acids: CSVDRGYEQYF. For the CDR3, the DNA is TGCAGCGTTGACAGGGGCTACGAGCAGTACTTC.

The V gene is TRBV5-4, the J gene TRBJ2-3, with no clear D. Germline-derived CDR1 and CDR2 are SGHNT and YYREEE (reference sequence). V shed 0 bases and J shed 4 bases, with 18 bases lying between them. The CDR3 spans 17 residues. The CDR3 region is CASSLGMESARPDTQYF. As DNA, the CDR3 is TGTGCCAGCAGCTTGGGGATGGAGTCGGCGCGGCCAGATACGCAGTATTTT.

In regard to this clone: The junction does not match germline at one end; this may be a read error. The chain links TRBV23-1 to TRBJ2-2, with D possibly being TRBD1 (6 bases). TRBV23-1 is annotated as an ORF whose role is uncertain. The CDR3 loop spans 16 amino acids. This chain's CDR3 is CASSQPTTGNAGELFF. The DNA of the CDR3 is TGCGCCAGCAGTCAACCCACCACAGGGAACGCCGGGGAGCTGTTTTTT.

The sample holds a few counts of this clone. This chain joins TRBV19 and TRBJ2-3, with D uncertain. This CDR3 is built from 12 residues. The germline V and J ends were trimmed by 2 bases and 5 bases, with 5 bases remaining between them. The germline gives CDR1 LNHDA, CDR2 SQIVND (reference sequence). The CDR3 nucleotides read TGTGCCAGTAGTATATCAAGAGATACGCAGTATTTT. It encodes CASSISRDTQYF.

V gene TRBV28 combines with J gene TRBJ1-4, with 9 bases matching TRBD1. Germline V gene lookup returns CDR1 MDHEN and CDR2 SYDVKM. CDR3 size: 18 residues. Losses at the gene ends were 7 bases for V and 0 bases for J; bases not matched to a gene: 12. The CDR3 nucleotides read TGTGCCAGCACCCGGACAGGGGCAAGGGGGGCAACTAATGAAAAACTGTTTTTT. Translation gives CASTRTGARGATNEKLFF. The variable domain in full, completed from reference TRBV28 and TRBJ1-4, reads DVKVTQSSRYLVKRTGEKVFLECVQDMDHENMFWYRQDPGLGLRLIYFSYDVKMKEKGDIPEGYSVSREKKERFSLILESASTNQTSMYLCASTRTGARGATNEKLFFGSGTQLSVL.

The J gene is TRBJ1-2, the V gene TRBV6-6, with 9 bases matching TRBD1. The CDR3 spans 13 residues. Germline V lookup: CDR1 MNHNY, CDR2 SVGAGI (reference sequence). Trimming cost V 7 bases and J 7 bases; bases outside gene matches: 7. This chain's CDR3 is CASTGQGWGGYTF. For the CDR3, the DNA is TGTGCCAGCACCGGACAGGGGTGGGGTGGCTACACCTTC.

The J gene is TRBJ2-3, the V gene TRBV7-9, with D unresolved. There are 14 residues in the CDR3. In germline, CDR1 is SEHNR, CDR2 FQNEAQ (reference sequence). Trimming left V 7 bases short and J 0 bases short, with 11 bases between. The CDR3 nucleotides read TGTGCCAGCATTCGGTCGTCTAGCACAGATACGCAGTATTTT. Its protein product is CASIRSSSTDTQYF.

The chain employs TRBV4-1 and TRBJ1-1, with D uncertain. The CDR3 consists of 14 residues. CDR1 is MGHRA, CDR2 YSYEKL, per germline. V was pared by 4 bases and J by 0 bases, with 9 bases between. The CDR3 DNA sequence: TGCGCCAGCAGCCGCGGACGGATGAACACTGAAGCTTTCTTT. Its protein is CASSRGRMNTEAFF.